This T cell receptor (beta chain) was identified during a study of cytomegalovirus exposure and HLA in healthy donors. Only one count was recorded for this clone. This CDR3 region has 11 residues. The V gene end was trimmed by 1 base and the J gene end by 11 bases; junction bases not matched to a gene: 2. Germline V gene lookup returns CDR1 MNHEY and CDR2 SVGAGI. Here immunoSEQ multiplex PCR was the method, and the copy in TCRdb shows in-frame clones only, minus some. The sample has 250,000 to 400,000 clones, approximately 88% seen once; the top ten hold roughly 0.96%. This clonotype originated in a man aged 25-45 years in good health and CMV-seronegative. The chain is built from TRBV6-5 and TRBJ2-7; 7 bases are shared with TRBD2. Sequenced material: PBMCs. In DNA form, the CDR3 reads TGTGCCAGCAGTTACTTGGGGGGGGAGTACTTC. This gives the protein CASSYLGGEYF.